Shown below are 15 T cell receptor beta chains from a single sample sequenced in a study of regulatory T cells in long-lasting Graves disease. For TCR beta, libraries came from iRepertoire HTBI primers and Arm-PCR of CDR3 regions. TCRdb redid the calling of the multiplex PCR reads with MiXCR, one entry per CDR3 protein. The sample contains 430,000 or so distinct CDR3 sequences, around 20% of which appear only once. The time point was: persistent/refractory GD, antithyroid drugs over 5 years with positive TRAb. Isolated PBMC RNA provided the starting material for the TCR library. The source material was peripheral blood mononuclear cells (PBMCs), sampled when the disease was refractory, from a patient treated with antithyroid drugs. All receptors come from a female donor with Graves disease.

The chain combines TRBV15 with TRBJ2-6, with unresolved D. Germline V gene data show CDR1 as LNHNV and CDR2 as YYDKDF (reference sequence). This CDR3 is built from 15 residues. Trimming pared 6 bases from V and 0 bases from J, leaving 9 bases between. The CDR3 sequence: CATSPHYSGANVLTF. The CDR3 DNA is TGTGCCACCAGTCCCCATTACTCTGGGGCCAACGTCCTGACTTTC.

The table lists this clonotype with many counts. The chain employs TRBV28 and TRBJ2-7; D uncertain. This CDR3 has 13 residues. Germline CDR1 and CDR2: MDHEN and SYDVKM. V was shortened by 7 bases and J by 0 bases, with 10 bases between the two germline ends. CDR3: CASNPGTSYEQYF. The CDR3 DNA is TGTGCCAGCAACCCTGGAACCTCCTACGAGCAGTACTTC.

V usage is TRBV29-1 and J usage is TRBJ1-4; 8 nucleotides agree with TRBD1. This CDR3 contains 14 residues. Germline CDR1 and CDR2: SQVTM and ANQGSEA. V trimming: 7 bases; J trimming: 7 bases; junction bases outside the gene matches: 11. The CDR3 DNA follows: TGCAGCGCCACGACAGGGGTAGGACGTGAAAAACTGTTTTTT. This gives the protein CSATTGVGREKLFF.

Many counts were recorded for this clonotype. V is TRBV19 and J is TRBJ1-2, with 7 bases identical to TRBD1. V trimming: 5 bases; J trimming: 3 bases; junction bases outside the gene matches: 9. This CDR3 has 15 amino acids. Germline V lookup: CDR1 LNHDA, CDR2 SQIVND (reference sequence). CDR3 protein: CASSAQGSRYYGYTF. The CDR3 DNA sequence: TGTGCCAGTAGTGCACAGGGGAGCCGGTACTATGGCTACACCTTC.

A few counts support this clonotype. The chain joins TRBV5-6 to TRBJ1-5; no firm D call. CDR1 is SGHDT and CDR2 is YYEEEE in the germline V gene. The CDR3 is 14 amino acids. V was pared by 3 bases and J by 3 bases, with 10 bases between. The CDR3 protein is CASSSDNANQPQHF. In DNA, the CDR3 is TGTGCCAGCAGCTCAGACAACGCCAATCAGCCCCAGCATTTT.

The chain uses TRBV27 and TRBJ2-6; maybe TRBD1 (5 bases). Between the trimmed V and J ends, which lost 4 bases and 4 bases, there was a span of 8 bases. The CDR3 is 14 residues long. The germline V gene encodes CDR1 MNHEY and CDR2 SMNVEV (reference sequence). As DNA, the CDR3 is TGTGCCAGCAGTTGGGGCCAGGGGGCCAACGTCCTGACTTTC. This translates into CASSWGQGANVLTF.

This clonotype came up a few times. The chain recombines TRBV3-1 with TRBJ2-7, with D tentatively TRBD1 (5 bases). Germline lookup yields CDR1 LGHDT and CDR2 YNNKEL (reference sequence). Trimming took 2 bases from V and 12 from J, leaving 17 bases between them. The CDR3 totals 13 residues. This CDR3 reads CASSQSTGSSPYF. The CDR3 nucleotides are TGTGCCAGCAGCCAATCTACAGGTTCGTCTCCGTACTTC.

This clonotype was seen many times. The chain is built from TRBV28 and TRBJ1-5, with D hard to call. Trimming took off 5 bases at V and 5 bases at J, with 13 bases between the two ends. Germline V gene lookup returns CDR1 MDHEN and CDR2 SYDVKM. CDR3 length equals 14 residues. The CDR3 is CASSATGPYQPQHF. The CDR3 coding sequence is TGTGCCAGCAGTGCTACCGGGCCGTATCAGCCCCAGCATTTT.

This clonotype was seen many times. The rearrangement uses TRBV27 and TRBJ1-5; D is unresolved. Trimming left V 7 bases short and J 2 bases short, with 12 bases between. The CDR3 length is 14 residues. Germline CDR1 reads MNHEY; CDR2 reads SMNVEV (reference sequence). The CDR3 coding sequence is TGTGCCAGCATGAGGGTAAGGGGCAATCAGCCCCAGCATTTT. Protein: CASMRVRGNQPQHF.

In this sample, this clonotype turned up a few times. The chain uses TRBV5-1 and TRBJ1-1; 11 bases align to TRBD1. Germline lookup yields CDR1 SGHRS and CDR2 YFSETQ. The CDR3 loop spans 18 amino acids. After removal of 4 bases from V and 4 bases from J, the junction contained 15 bases not matched to a gene. The CDR3 here is CASSPNPSSGTGGTEAFF. As DNA, the CDR3 is TGCGCCAGCAGCCCTAATCCCTCATCCGGGACAGGGGGCACTGAAGCTTTCTTT.

Ten or more counts support this clonotype. The V call is TRBV20-1, the J call TRBJ2-7; 11 positions agree with TRBD2. The CDR3 totals 13 residues. Germline CDR1 reads DFQATT; CDR2 reads SNEGSKA (reference sequence). The CDR3 loop reads CRMGLADSYEQYF. CDR3 in DNA: TGCAGGATGGGACTAGCGGACTCCTACGAGCAGTACTTC.

As to this clonotype: The DNA is omitted, as the CDR3 cannot be located on it reliably, and the CDR3 follows TCRdb's listing. The chain combines TRBV6-2 or TRBV6-3 with TRBJ1-4; TRBD1 is the table's D call and was not checked against the DNA. Ends included, the CDR3 has 15 residues. CDR1 and CDR2 from the germline V gene are MNHEY and SVGEGT. This chain's CDR3 is CASSPGRQLMKNCFF.

The rearrangement joins TRBV6-1 to TRBJ2-2, with unresolved D. CDR1 and CDR2 from the germline V gene are MNHNS and SASEGT. CDR3 size: 16 residues. V shed 7 bases and J shed 0 bases, with 15 bases lying between them. The CDR3 nucleotides are TGTGCCAGCACCAACCCGACATCCACGAACACCGGGGAGCTGTTTTTT. Its translation: CASTNPTSTNTGELFF.

A few counts support this clonotype. The chain is built from TRBV6-1 and TRBJ2-7; weak D call: TRBD1 (5 bases). This CDR3 region has 13 residues. V lost 6 bases and J 7 bases, leaving 16 bases between the germline ends. Germline V CDR1 and CDR2: MNHNS, SASEGT. CDR3 DNA: TGTGCCAGCAGGCCCCTTGGACAATATGAGCAGTACTTC. This translates into CASRPLGQYEQYF.

This clonotype was picked up many times. V gene TRBV11-2 combines with J gene TRBJ1-1; TRBD1 matches 7 bases. V trimming: 1 base; J trimming: 1 base; junction bases outside the gene matches: 3. The CDR3 is 15 residues long. Germline CDR1 SGHAT, CDR2 FQNNGV. The CDR3 loop reads CASSLAAGGNTEAFF. CDR3 sequence (DNA): TGTGCCAGCAGCTTAGCGGCAGGGGGGAACACTGAAGCTTTCTTT.